One sample yielded the 6 T cell receptor beta chains listed below, sequenced in a study of T-cell memory formation after mild COVID-19. MiXCR, applied by TCRdb to the 5' RACE reads, yields one record per CDR3 protein. The sample contains roughly 550,000 distinct CDR3 sequences, 20% of which appear only once. What was sequenced was PBMCs or a T cell subset sorted from them (not recorded which). These receptors originate from an adult woman who had mild COVID-19 (a few samples of this study predate the infection). Cell type and time point are not known.

V gene TRBV30 combines with J gene TRBJ2-5; D is unclear. Per the germline V gene, CDR1 is GTSNPN and CDR2 is SVGIG (reference sequence). The CDR3 extends over 14 amino acids. V lost 1 base, J lost 2 bases, and 11 bases lay in between. CDR3 coding DNA: TGTGCCTGGAGTGGTTTACCGACTCAAGAGACCCAGTACTTC. Its protein product is CAWSGLPTQETQYF.

The chain employs TRBV20-1 and TRBJ1-2, with TRBD1 matching 8 bases. J gave up 6 bases and V 0 bases, and 9 bases lay outside the gene matches. In germline, CDR1 is DFQATT, CDR2 SNEGSKA (reference sequence). The CDR3 spans 15 residues. This CDR3 is CSAREPGTGRNGYTF. The CDR3 region has the DNA TGCAGTGCTAGAGAGCCGGGGACAGGAAGAAATGGCTACACCTTC.

The chain links TRBV4-3 to TRBJ1-2, with D possibly matching TRBD1 (5 bases). The CDR3 consists of 12 residues. Germline CDR1 is LGHNA and CDR2 is YSLEER. V lost 3 bases, J lost 7 bases, and 9 bases lay in between. The CDR3 DNA reads TGCGCCAGCAGCCAGGGGACGACTGGCTACACCTTC. Its translation: CASSQGTTGYTF.

This clonotype has just a few counts. V gene TRBV6-2 or TRBV6-3 combines with J gene TRBJ2-3, with 11 bases fitting TRBD2. The J segment lost 6 bases and the V segment lost 2 bases, leaving 7 bases of the junction unmatched. The CDR3 sequence is 16 residues long. Germline-derived CDR1 and CDR2 are MNHEY and SVGEGT. CDR3 sequence (DNA): TGTGCCAGCAGTTACACGACTAGCGGGGCAGGTGATACGCAGTATTTT. Protein: CASSYTTSGAGDTQYF.

The V call is TRBV18, the J call TRBJ1-5; no firm D call. Germline CDR1 reads KGHSH; CDR2 reads LQKENI. Trimming stripped 4 bases from V and 4 bases from J, with 11 bases between. The CDR3 spans 14 residues. The CDR3 region has the DNA TGTGCCAGCTCACGCGGAGTGGGGAATCAGCCCCAGCATTTT. This encodes CASSRGVGNQPQHF.

This clonotype has just a few counts. CDR3 sequence reads: CASRTGKGYEQYF. DNA of the CDR3: TGTGCCAGCAGGACAGGGAAGGGGTACGAGCAGTACTTC. The chain has TRBV6-1 and TRBJ2-7, with TRBD1 matching 7 bases. Germline V gene data show CDR1 as MNHNS and CDR2 as SASEGT. The junction had 6 bases not matched to a gene; V was cut back by 6 bases and J by 4 bases. The CDR3 spans 13 residues.